This T cell receptor (beta chain) was recorded in a study of control samples from healthy donors and cancer patients. Germline CDR1 is SQVTM and CDR2 is ANQGSEA. The CDR3 is 14 residues long. Trimming cost V 6 bases and J 7 bases; bases outside gene matches: 12. Produced via immunoSEQ multiplex PCR; TCRdb's table is partial and in-frame only. The table has 150,000 to 200,000 clones, 80% to 90% seen once. Sequenced: blood. The TCR comes from a woman in her thirties in good health. This chain connects TRBV29-1 to TRBJ2-1, with TRBD1 matching 7 bases. The CDR3 loop is CSVRPRGTENEQFF. CDR3 DNA: TGCAGCGTAAGACCCAGGGGGACCGAAAATGAGCAGTTCTTC.